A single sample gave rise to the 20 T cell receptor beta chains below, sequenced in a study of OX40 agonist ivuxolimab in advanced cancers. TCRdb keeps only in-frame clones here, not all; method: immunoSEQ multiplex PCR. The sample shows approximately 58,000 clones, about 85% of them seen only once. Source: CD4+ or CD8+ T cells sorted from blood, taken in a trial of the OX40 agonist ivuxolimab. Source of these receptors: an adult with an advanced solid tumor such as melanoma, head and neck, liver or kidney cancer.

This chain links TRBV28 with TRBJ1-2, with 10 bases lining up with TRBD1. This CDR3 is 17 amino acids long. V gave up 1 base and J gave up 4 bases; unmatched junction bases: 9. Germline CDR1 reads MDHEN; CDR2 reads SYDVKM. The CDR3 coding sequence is TGTGCCAGCAGTTTATCCCTCCTTGGACAGGGGGGCTATGGCTACACCTTC. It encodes CASSLSLLGQGGYGYTF.

The DNA of the CDR3 is TGTGCCAGCCTACTGGCAGGGTTCACTAATGAAAAACTGTTTTTT. Translation gives CASLLAGFTNEKLFF. V usage is TRBV2 and J usage is TRBJ1-4, with a possible D match to TRBD1 (5 bases). The ends were cut back, 8 bases at V and 2 bases at J, with 15 bases in the middle. CDR3 length: 15 residues. The germline V gene has CDR1 SNHLY and CDR2 FYNNEI. Using reference TRBV2 and TRBJ1-4 for the parts outside the CDR3, the full variable domain is EPEVTQTPSHQVTQMGQEVILRCVPISNHLYFYWYRQILGQKVEFLVSFYNNEISEKSEIFDDQFSVERPDGSNFTLKIRSTKLEDSAMYFCASLLAGFTNEKLFFGSGTQLSVL.

The CDR3 spells CASSQVGGSGDTQYF. CDR3 nucleotides: TGCGCCAGCAGCCAAGTAGGTGGGAGTGGTGATACGCAGTATTTT. The gene calls are TRBV4-3 and TRBJ2-3; possible D gene TRBD2, 5 bases. This CDR3 region has 15 residues. Trimming pared 1 base from V and 6 bases from J, leaving 14 bases between. Germline CDR1 and CDR2: LGHNA and YSLEER.

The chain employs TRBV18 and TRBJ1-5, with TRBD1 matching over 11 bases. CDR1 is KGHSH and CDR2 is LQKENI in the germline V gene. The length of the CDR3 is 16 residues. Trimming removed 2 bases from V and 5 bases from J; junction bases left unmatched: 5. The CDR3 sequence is CASSPSRTGGDQPQHF. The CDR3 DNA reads TGTGCCAGCTCACCAAGTCGGACAGGGGGCGATCAGCCCCAGCATTTT.

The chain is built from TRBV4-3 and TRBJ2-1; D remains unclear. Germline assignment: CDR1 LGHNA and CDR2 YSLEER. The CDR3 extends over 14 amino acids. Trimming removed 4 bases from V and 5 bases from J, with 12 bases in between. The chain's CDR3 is CASSPRGRDNEQFF. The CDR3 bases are TGCGCCAGCAGCCCCAGAGGTCGGGACAATGAGCAGTTCTTC.

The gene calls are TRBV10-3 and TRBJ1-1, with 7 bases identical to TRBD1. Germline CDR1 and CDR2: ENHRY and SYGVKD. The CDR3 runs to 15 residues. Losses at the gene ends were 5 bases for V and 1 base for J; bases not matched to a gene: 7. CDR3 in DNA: TGTGCCATCAGTTGGGACAGCCTACCGAACACTGAAGCTTTCTTT. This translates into CAISWDSLPNTEAFF.

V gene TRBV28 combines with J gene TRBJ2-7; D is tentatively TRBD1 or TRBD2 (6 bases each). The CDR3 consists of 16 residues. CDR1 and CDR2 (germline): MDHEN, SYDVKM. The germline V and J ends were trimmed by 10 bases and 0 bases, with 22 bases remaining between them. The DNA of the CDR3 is TGTGCCACCCTAGCGAGGACAGCACAGTTCTCCTACGAGCAGTACTTC. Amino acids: CATLARTAQFSYEQYF.

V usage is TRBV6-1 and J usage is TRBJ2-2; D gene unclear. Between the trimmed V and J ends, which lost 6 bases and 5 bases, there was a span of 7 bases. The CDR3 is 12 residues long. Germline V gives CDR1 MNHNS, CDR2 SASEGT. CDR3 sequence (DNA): TGTGCCAGCAGGAAGGAGACCGGGGAGCTGTTTTTT. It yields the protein CASRKETGELFF.

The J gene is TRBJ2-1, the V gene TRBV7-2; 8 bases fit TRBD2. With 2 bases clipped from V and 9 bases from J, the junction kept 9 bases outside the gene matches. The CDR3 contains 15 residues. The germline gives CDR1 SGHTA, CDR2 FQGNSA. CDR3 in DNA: TGTGCCAGCAGCTTATTACGGAGCGGGAGCTCTGAGCAGTTCTTC. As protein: CASSLLRSGSSEQFF.

The DNA for the CDR3 is TGTGCCTGGGGCCTACAGGGGGCACAGCCCCAGCATTTT. This codes for CAWGLQGAQPQHF. The V call is TRBV30, the J call TRBJ1-5; 9 nucleotides match TRBD1. The CDR3 is 13 amino acids. CDR1 and CDR2 (germline): GTSNPN, SVGIG (reference sequence). J was trimmed by 7 bases and V by 5 bases; bases with no gene match: 6.

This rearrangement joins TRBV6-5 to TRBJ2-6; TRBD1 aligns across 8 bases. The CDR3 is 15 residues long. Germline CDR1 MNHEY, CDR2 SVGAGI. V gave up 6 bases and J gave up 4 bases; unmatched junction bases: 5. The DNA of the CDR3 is TGTGCCAGCAGACCCAGGGGGCTAGGGGCCAACGTCCTGACTTTC. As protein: CASRPRGLGANVLTF.

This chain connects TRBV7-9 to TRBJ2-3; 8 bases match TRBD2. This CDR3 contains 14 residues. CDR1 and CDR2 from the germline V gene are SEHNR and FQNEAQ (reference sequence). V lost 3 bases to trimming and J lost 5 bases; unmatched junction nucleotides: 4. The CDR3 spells CASSFSGKRDTQYF. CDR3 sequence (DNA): TGTGCCAGCAGCTTTAGCGGGAAGAGAGATACGCAGTATTTT.

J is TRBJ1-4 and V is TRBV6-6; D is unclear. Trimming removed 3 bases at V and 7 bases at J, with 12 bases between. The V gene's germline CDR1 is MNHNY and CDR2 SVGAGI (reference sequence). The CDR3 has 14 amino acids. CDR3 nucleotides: TGTGCCAGCAGTTATCAAGGAATTGGTGAAAAACTGTTTTTT. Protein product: CASSYQGIGEKLFF.

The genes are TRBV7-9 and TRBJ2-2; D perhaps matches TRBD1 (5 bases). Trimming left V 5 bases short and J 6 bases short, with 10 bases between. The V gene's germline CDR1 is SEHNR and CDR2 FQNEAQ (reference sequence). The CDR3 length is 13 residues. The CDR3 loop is CASSRQGAGELFF. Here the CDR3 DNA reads TGTGCCAGCAGCCGGCAGGGCGCCGGGGAGCTGTTTTTT.

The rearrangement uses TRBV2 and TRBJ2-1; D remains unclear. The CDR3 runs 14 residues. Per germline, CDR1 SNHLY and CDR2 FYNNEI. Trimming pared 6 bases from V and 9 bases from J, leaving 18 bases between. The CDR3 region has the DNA TGTGCCAGCAGCAAGGGCATAGGGCTCGGTGAGCAGTTCTTC. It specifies CASSKGIGLGEQFF.

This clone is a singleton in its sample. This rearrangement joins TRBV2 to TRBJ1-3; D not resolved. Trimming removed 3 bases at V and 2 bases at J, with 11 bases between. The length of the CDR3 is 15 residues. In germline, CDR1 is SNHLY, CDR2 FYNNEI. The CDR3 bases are TGTGCCAGCAGTGATGGCCTTGCGACTGGAAACACCATATATTTT. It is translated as CASSDGLATGNTIYF.

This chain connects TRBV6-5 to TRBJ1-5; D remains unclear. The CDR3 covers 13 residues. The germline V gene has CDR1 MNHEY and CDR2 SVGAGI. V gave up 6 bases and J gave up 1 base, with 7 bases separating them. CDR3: CASRSWSNQPQHF. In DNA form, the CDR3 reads TGTGCCAGCAGGAGCTGGAGCAATCAGCCCCAGCATTTT.

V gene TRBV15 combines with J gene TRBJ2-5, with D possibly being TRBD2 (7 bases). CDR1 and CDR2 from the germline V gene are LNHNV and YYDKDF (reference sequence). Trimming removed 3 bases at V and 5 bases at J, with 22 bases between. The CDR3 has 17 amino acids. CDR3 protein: CATSRSVIYRGGETQYF. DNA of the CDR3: TGTGCCACCAGCAGGAGCGTTATTTATAGGGGGGGGGAGACCCAGTACTTC. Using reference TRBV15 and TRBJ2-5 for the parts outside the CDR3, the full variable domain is DAMVIQNPRYQVTQFGKPVTLSCSQTLNHNVMYWYQQKSSQAPKLLFHYYDKDFNNEADTPDNFQSRRPNTSFCFLDIRSPGLGDTAMYLCATSRSVIYRGGETQYFGPGTRLLVL.

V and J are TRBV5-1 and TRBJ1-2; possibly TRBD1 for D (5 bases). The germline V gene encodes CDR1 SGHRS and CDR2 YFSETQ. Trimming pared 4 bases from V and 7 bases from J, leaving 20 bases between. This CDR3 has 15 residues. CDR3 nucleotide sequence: TGCGCCAGCAGCCCCGGGGTTAGTCAGGGTGCTGGCTACACCTTC. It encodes CASSPGVSQGAGYTF.

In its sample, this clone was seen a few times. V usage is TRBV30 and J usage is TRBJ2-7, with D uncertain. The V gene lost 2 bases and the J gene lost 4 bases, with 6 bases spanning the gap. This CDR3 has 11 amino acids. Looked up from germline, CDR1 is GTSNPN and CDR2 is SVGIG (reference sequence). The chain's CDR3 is CAWSSEYEQYF. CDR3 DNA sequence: TGTGCCTGGAGTAGCGAGTACGAGCAGTACTTC.